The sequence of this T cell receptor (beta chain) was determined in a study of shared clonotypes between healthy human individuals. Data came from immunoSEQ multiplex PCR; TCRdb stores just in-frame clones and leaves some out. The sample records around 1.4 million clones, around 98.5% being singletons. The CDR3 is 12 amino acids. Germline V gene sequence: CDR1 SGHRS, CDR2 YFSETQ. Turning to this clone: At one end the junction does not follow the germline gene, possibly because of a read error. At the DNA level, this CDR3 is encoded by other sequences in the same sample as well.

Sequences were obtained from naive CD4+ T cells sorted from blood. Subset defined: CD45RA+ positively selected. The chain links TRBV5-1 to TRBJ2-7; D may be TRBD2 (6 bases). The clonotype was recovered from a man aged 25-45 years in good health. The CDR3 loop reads CASSLGLYEQYF. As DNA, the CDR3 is TGTGCCAGCAGCTTGGGACTCTACGAGCAGTACTTC. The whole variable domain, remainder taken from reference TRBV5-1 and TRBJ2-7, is KAGVTQTPRYLIKTRGQQVTLSCSPISGHRSVSWYQQTPGQGLQFLFEYFSETQRNKGNFPGRFSGRQFSNSRSEMNVSTLELGDSALYLCASSLGLYEQYFGPGTRLTVT.